This TCR beta chain was sequenced for a study of blood T cell repertoires in COVID-19. At the level of the study: The United States, Italy and Spain supplied acute and convalescent COVID-19 samples. T cells, B-cell-depleted T cells, or PBMCs provided the cDNA or gDNA that served as material.

Germline loops: CDR1 SGHRS, CDR2 YFSETQ. V shed 4 bases, J shed 0 bases, and the junction held 9 bases outside the gene matches. This CDR3 is 17 amino acids long. Methods used by the authors: Estimates of nucleated cell counts were drawn from the amplification of reference gene primers. Assay used: immunoSEQ multiplex PCR; TCRdb lists only in-frame clones, some missing. The D gene and trimming were derived from the DNA, and the V and J assignments and clone size from that table. Of roughly 66,000 clones in the sample, 90% to 95% were seen once. The sequencing sample was made of peripheral blood. The clonotype was recovered from a human donor in a cohort sampled during active COVID-19. This chain uses TRBV5-1 with TRBJ1-1, with 10 bases aligning to TRBD1. The CDR3 here is CASSHTDRGLMNTEAFF. In DNA form, the CDR3 reads TGCGCCAGCAGCCACACAGACAGGGGGCTCATGAACACTGAAGCTTTCTTT. Variable domain in full (rest from reference TRBV5-1 and TRBJ1-1): KAGVTQTPRYLIKTRGQQVTLSCSPISGHRSVSWYQQTPGQGLQFLFEYFSETQRNKGNFPGRFSGRQFSNSRSEMNVSTLELGDSALYLCASSHTDRGLMNTEAFFGQGTRLTVV.